The T cell receptor beta chain described here comes from a study of CD8 T cells in Susac syndrome. Negative isolation yielded CD8+ and CD4+ T cells; FACS enriched TEMRA cells. RNA amounts of roughly 0.5 to 1 ug underwent reverse transcription with random hexamers. By means of immunoSEQ multiplex PCR, TCR beta CDR3 spanning 54 Vbeta and 13 Jbeta underwent amplification. One entry per CDR3 protein results from TCRdb running MiXCR on the immunoSEQ multiplex PCR reads. The repertoire has some 180,000 distinct CDR3 sequences, just under 95% of them found once; the top ten carry 0.085% to 0.12%. In germline, CDR1 is DFQATT, CDR2 SNEGSKA (reference sequence). The CDR3 runs to 17 residues.

The sample was CD4+ T cells from PBMCs. The chain uses TRBV20-1 and TRBJ2-3, with 12 bases that match TRBD2. This receptor was taken from a human donor in good health. The CDR3 loop reads CSGWRPSGRASWDTQYF. DNA of the CDR3: TGCAGCGGATGGAGGCCTAGCGGGAGGGCAAGTTGGGATACGCAGTATTTT.